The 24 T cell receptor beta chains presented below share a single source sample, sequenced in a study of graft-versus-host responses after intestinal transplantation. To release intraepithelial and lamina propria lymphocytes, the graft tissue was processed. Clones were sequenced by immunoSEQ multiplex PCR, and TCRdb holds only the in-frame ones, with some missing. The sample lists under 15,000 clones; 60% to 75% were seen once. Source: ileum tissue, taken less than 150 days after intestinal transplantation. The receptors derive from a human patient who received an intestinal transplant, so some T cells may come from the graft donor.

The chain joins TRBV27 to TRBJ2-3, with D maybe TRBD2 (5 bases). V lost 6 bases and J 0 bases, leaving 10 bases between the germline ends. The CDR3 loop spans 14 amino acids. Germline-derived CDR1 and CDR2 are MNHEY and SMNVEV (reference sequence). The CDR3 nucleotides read TGTGCCAGCAGGAAGAGAGGGAGCACAGATACGCAGTATTTT. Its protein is CASRKRGSTDTQYF.

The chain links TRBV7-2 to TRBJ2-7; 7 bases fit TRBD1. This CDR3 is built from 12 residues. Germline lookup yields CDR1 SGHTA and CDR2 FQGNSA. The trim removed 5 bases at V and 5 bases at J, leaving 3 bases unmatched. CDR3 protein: CASSLGGDEQYF. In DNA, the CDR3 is TGTGCCAGCAGCCTAGGGGGCGACGAGCAGTACTTC. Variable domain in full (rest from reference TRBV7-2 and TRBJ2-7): GAGVSQSPSNKVTEKGKDVELRCDPISGHTALYWYRQSLGQGLEFLIYFQGNSAPDKSGLPSDRFSAERTGGSVSTLTIQRTQQEDSAVYLCASSLGGDEQYFGPGTRLTVT.

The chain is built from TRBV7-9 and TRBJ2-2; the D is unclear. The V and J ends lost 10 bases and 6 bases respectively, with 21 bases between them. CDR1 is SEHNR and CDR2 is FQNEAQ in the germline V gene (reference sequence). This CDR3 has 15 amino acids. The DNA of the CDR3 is TGTGCCAACCAACCCCCCCCTTCAGATCCCGGGGAGCTGTTTTTT. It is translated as CANQPPPSDPGELFF.

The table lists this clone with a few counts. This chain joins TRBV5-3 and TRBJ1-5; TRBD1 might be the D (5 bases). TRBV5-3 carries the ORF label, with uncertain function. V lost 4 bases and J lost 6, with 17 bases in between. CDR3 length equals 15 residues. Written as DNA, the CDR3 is TGTGCCAGAAGCCCCGGAGGAGGGGTAGGTCAGCCCCAGCATTTT. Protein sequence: CARSPGGGVGQPQHF.

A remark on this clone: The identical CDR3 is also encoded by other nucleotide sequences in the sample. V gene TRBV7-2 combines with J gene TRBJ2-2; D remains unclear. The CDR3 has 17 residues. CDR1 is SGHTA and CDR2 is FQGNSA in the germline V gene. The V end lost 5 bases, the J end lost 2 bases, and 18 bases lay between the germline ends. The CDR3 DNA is TGTGCCAGCAGCCTAATCCCCTCCCGCCTTAACACCGGGGAGCTGTTTTTT. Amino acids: CASSLIPSRLNTGELFF.

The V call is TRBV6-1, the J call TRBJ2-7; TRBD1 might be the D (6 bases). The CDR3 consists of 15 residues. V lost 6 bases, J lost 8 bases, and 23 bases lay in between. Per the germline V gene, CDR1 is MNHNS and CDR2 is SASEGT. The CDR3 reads CASRDPRGEEGKQYF. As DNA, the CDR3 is TGTGCCAGCAGGGACCCCAGGGGCGAGGAAGGGAAGCAGTACTTC.

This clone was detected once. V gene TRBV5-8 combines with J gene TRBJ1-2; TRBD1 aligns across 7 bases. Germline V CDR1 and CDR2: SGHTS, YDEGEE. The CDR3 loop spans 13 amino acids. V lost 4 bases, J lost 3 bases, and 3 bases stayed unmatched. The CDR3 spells CASSPQGYYGYTF. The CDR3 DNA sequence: TGTGCCAGCAGCCCACAGGGGTACTATGGCTACACCTTC.

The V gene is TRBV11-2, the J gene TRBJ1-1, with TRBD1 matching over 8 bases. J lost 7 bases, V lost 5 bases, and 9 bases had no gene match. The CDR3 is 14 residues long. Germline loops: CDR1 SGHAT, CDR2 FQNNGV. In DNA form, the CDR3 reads TGTGCCAGCAGCCAACGGACAGGGCAGGGTGAAGCTTTCTTT. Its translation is CASSQRTGQGEAFF.

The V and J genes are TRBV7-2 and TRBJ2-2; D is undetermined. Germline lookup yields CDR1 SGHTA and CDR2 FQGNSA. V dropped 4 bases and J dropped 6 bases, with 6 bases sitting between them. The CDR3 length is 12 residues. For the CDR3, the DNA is TGTGCCAGCAGCTCCCGAGCCGGGGAGCTGTTTTTT. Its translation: CASSSRAGELFF.

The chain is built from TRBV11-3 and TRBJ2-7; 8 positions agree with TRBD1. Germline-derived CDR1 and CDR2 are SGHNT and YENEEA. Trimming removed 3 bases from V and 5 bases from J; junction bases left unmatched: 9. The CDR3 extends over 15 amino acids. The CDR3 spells CASSLQDRVWDEQYF. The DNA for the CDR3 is TGTGCCAGCAGCTTGCAGGACAGGGTATGGGACGAGCAGTACTTC.

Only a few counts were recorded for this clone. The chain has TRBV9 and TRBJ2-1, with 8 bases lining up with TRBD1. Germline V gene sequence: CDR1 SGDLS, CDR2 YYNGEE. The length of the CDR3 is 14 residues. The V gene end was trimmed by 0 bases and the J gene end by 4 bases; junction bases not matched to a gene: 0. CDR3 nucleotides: TGTGCCAGCAGCGTAGGGACAGGGTACAATGAGCAGTTCTTC. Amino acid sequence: CASSVGTGYNEQFF.

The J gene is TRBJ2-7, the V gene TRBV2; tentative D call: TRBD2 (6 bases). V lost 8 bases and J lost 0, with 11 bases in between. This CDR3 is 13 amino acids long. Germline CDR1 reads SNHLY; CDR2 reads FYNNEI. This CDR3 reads CASGAGSSYEQYF. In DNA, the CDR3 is TGTGCCAGCGGGGCGGGGTCCTCCTACGAGCAGTACTTC. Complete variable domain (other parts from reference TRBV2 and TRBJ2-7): EPEVTQTPSHQVTQMGQEVILRCVPISNHLYFYWYRQILGQKVEFLVSFYNNEISEKSEIFDDQFSVERPDGSNFTLKIRSTKLEDSAMYFCASGAGSSYEQYFGPGTRLTVT.

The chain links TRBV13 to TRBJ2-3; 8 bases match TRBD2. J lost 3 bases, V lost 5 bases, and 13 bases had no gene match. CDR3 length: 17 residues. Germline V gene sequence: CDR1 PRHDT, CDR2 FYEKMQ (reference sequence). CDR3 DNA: TGTGCCAGCAGCCCCCGAAGTAGCGGGACTGCGACAGATACGCAGTATTTT. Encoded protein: CASSPRSSGTATDTQYF.

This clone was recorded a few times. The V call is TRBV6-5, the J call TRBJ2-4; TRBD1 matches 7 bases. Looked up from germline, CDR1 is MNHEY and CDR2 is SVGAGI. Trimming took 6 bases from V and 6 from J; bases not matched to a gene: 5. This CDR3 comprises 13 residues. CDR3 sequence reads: CASRRDSRNIQYF. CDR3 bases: TGTGCCAGCAGACGGGACAGTAGAAACATTCAGTACTTC.

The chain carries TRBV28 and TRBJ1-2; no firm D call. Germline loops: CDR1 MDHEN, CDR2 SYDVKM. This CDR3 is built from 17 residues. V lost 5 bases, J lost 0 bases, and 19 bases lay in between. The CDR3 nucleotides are TGTGCCAGCAGTCCACACCCCCGCCGGGAGGCTAACTATGGCTACACCTTC. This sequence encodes CASSPHPRREANYGYTF.

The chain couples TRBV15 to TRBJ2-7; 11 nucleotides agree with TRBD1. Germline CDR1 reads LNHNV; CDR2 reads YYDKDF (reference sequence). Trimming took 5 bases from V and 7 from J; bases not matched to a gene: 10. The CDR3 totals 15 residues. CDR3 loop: CATSAADRGRWEQYF. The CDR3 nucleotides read TGTGCCACCAGCGCCGCGGACAGGGGGCGTTGGGAGCAGTACTTC. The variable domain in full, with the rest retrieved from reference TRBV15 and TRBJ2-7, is DAMVIQNPRYQVTQFGKPVTLSCSQTLNHNVMYWYQQKSSQAPKLLFHYYDKDFNNEADTPDNFQSRRPNTSFCFLDIRSPGLGDTAMYLCATSAADRGRWEQYFGPGTRLTVT.

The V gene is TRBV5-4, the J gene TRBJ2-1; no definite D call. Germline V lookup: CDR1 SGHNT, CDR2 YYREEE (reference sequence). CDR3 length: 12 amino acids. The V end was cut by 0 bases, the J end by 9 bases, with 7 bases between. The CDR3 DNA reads TGTGCCAGCAGCTTGGTATCGAGTGAGCAGTTCTTC. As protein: CASSLVSSEQFF.

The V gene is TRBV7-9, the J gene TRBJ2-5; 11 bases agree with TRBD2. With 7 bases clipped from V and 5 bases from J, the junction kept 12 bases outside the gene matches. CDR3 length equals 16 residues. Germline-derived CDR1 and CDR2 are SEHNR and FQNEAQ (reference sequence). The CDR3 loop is CASTPGASGRSETQYF. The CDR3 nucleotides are TGTGCCAGCACCCCCGGGGCTAGCGGGAGGTCGGAGACCCAGTACTTC.

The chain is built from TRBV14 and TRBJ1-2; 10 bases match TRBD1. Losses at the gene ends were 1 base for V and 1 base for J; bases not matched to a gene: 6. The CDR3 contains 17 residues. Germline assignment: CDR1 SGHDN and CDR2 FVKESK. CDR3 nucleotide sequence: TGTGCCAGCAGCCAAGTTCCGGGACAGGGGCATAACTATGGCTACACCTTC. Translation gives CASSQVPGQGHNYGYTF.

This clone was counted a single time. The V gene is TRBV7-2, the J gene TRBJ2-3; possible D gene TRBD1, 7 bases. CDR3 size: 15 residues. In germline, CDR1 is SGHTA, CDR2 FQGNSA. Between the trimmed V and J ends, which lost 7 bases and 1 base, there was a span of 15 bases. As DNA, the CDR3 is TGTGCCAGCACCCAGGGGGGATCCGGCACAGATACGCAGTATTTT. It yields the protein CASTQGGSGTDTQYF.

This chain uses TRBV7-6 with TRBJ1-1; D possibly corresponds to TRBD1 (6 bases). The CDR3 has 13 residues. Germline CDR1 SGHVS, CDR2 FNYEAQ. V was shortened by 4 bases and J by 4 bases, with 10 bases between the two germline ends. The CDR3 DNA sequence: TGTGCCAGCAGCTCAGGACAGAGCACTGAAGCTTTCTTT. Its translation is CASSSGQSTEAFF.

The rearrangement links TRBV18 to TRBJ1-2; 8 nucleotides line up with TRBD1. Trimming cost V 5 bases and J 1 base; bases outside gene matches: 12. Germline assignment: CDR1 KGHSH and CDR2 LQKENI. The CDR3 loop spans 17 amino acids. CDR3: CASSTDRVWGINYGYTF. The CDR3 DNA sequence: TGTGCCAGCTCAACGGACAGGGTTTGGGGGATTAACTATGGCTACACCTTC.

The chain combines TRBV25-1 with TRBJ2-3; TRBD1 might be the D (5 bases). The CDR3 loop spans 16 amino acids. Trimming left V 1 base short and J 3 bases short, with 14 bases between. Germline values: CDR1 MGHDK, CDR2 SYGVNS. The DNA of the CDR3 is TGTGCCAGCAGTGAATGGCGTCAGGGTGTAACAGATACGCAGTATTTT. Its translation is CASSEWRQGVTDTQYF.

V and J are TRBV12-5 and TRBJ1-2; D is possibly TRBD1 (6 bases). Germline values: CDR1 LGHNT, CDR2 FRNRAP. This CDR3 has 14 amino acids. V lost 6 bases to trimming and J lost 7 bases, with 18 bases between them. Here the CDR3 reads CASGSGQSTGGYTF. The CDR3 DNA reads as TGTGCTAGTGGGTCTGGACAGTCGACGGGTGGCTACACCTTC.